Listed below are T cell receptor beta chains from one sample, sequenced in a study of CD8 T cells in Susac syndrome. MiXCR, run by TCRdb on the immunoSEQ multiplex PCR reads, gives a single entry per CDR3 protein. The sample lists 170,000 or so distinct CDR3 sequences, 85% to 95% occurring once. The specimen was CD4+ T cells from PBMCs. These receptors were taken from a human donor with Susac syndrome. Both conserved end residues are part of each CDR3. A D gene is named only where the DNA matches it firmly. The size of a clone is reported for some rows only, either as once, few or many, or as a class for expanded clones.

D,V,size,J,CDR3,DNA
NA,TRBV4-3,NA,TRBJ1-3,CASSQNPPVTGGNTIYF,TGCGCCAGCAGCCAAAACCCTCCTGTGACCGGTGGAAACACCATATATTTT
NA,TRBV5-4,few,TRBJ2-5,CASSLKDYRQETQYF,TGTGCCAGCAGCTTAAAGGACTACCGGCAAGAGACCCAGTACTTC
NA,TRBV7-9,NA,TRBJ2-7,CASSSRYYEQYF,TGTGCCAGCAGCTCCAGGTATTACGAGCAGTACTTC
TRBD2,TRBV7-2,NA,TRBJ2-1,CASSLYLGTSGYNEQFF,TGTGCCAGCAGCTTATATCTCGGGACTAGCGGTTACAATGAGCAGTTCTTC
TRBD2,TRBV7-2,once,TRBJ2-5,CASSPEAGGVLLYF,TGTGCCAGCAGCCCAGAGGCGGGGGGGGTTCTCCTGTACTTC
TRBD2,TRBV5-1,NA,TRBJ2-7,CASSPGGLAGSYEQYF,TGCGCCAGCAGCCCCGGAGGACTAGCGGGTTCCTACGAGCAGTACTTC
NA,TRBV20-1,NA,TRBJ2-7,CSAPLIGGPPDEQYF,TGCAGTGCTCCCCTGATAGGGGGGCCGCCTGACGAGCAGTACTTC
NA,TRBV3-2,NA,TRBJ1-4,CASSREYNEKLFF,TGTGCCAGCAGCAGAGAGTATAATGAAAAACTGTTTTTT
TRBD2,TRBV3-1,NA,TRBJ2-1,CASSPVGSGGGNEQFF,TGTGCCAGCAGCCCCGTGGGGAGCGGGGGGGGGAATGAGCAGTTCTTC
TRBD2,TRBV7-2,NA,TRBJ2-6,CASRRRAGISGANVLTF,TGTGCCAGCAGGCGGAGAGCGGGGATCTCTGGGGCCAACGTCCTGACTTTC
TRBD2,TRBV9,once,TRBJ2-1,CASSAHPGLGNEQFF,TGTGCCAGCAGCGCCCACCCGGGACTAGGGAATGAGCAGTTCTTC
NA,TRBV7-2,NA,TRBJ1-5,CASSPRGGRDQPQHF,TGTGCCAGCAGCCCCCGCGGGGGGCGCGATCAGCCCCAGCATTTT
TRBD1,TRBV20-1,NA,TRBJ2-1,CSARTGRAYNEQFF,TGCAGTGCTCGGACAGGACGCGCATACAATGAGCAGTTCTTC
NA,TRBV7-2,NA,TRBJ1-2,CASSRGQMSANYGYTF,TGTGCCAGCAGCCGGGGGCAGATGTCCGCTAACTATGGCTACACCTTC
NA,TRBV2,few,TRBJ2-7,CASSALSYEQYF,TGTGCCAGCAGTGCCCTGTCCTACGAGCAGTACTTC
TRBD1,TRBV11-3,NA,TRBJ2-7,CASSSTGSYEQYF,TGTGCCAGCAGCTCGACAGGGTCCTACGAGCAGTACTTC
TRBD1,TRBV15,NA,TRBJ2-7,CATSRDLWDRGEQYF,TGTGCCACCAGCAGAGATCTCTGGGACAGGGGCGAGCAGTACTTC
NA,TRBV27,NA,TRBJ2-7,CASSLSPTPGTVPYEQYF,TGTGCCAGCAGTTTATCCCCAACACCCGGGACGGTTCCCTACGAGCAGTACTTC
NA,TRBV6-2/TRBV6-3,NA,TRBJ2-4,CASSREFRRGTPGGLAKNIQYF,TGTGCCAGCAGTCGTGAGTTTCGCCGCGGGACACCAGGAGGCCTAGCCAAAAACATTCAGTACTTC
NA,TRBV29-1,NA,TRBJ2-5,CSVEDLAGETQYF,TGCAGCGTTGAAGATCTTGCCGGGGAGACCCAGTACTTC
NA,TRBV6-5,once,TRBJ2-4,CASSPGTSKNIQYF,TGTGCCAGCAGTCCCGGGACCTCCAAAAACATTCAGTACTTC
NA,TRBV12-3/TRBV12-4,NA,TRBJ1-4,CASTRVDATNEKLFF,TGTGCCAGCACGCGGGTAGATGCAACTAATGAAAAACTGTTTTTT
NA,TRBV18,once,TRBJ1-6,CASSPPGREYSPLHF,TGTGCCAGCTCACCACCGGGCAGGGAGTATTCACCCCTCCACTTT
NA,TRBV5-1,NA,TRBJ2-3,CASSLVGISRDTQYF,TGCGCCAGCAGCTTGGTCGGTATCAGCCGAGATACGCAGTATTTT
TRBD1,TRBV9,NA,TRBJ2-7,CASSSHRGTYEQYF,TGTGCCAGCAGCTCCCACAGGGGGACCTACGAGCAGTACTTC
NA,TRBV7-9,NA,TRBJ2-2,CASSLRAERGTGELFF,TGTGCCAGCAGCTTACGGGCGGAACGTGGGACCGGGGAGCTGTTTTTT
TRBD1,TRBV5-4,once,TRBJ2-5,CASSAQTGGGETQYF,TGTGCCAGCAGCGCCCAGACAGGGGGTGGCGAGACCCAGTACTTC
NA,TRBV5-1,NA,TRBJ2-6,CASSLGESSGANVLTF,TGCGCCAGCAGCTTGGGGGAGAGCTCTGGGGCCAACGTCCTGACTTTC
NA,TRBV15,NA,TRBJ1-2,CATSRDGYGYTF,TGTGCCACCAGCAGAGATGGCTATGGCTACACCTTC
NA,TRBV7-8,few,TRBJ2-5,CASSLHRETQYF,TGTGCCAGCAGCTTACATAGGGAGACCCAGTACTTC
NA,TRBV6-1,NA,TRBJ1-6,CASSPRTASSYNSPLHF,TGTGCCAGCAGCCCGAGGACGGCTAGCTCCTATAATTCACCCCTCCACTTT
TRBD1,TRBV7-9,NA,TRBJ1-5,CASSSDREVQPQHF,TGTGCCAGCAGCTCAGACAGGGAGGTACAGCCCCAGCATTTT
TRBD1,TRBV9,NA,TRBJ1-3,CASSVEPGQGNTIYF,TGTGCCAGCAGCGTAGAACCGGGACAGGGAAACACCATATATTTT
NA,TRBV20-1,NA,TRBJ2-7,CSASNQQTEQYF,TGCAGTGCTAGTAATCAGCAAACCGAGCAGTACTTC
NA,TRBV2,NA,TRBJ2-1,CASKVVADSYNEQFF,TGTGCCAGCAAAGTGGTGGCAGACTCCTACAATGAGCAGTTCTTC
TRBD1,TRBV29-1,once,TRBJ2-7,CSANFGQGPREQYF,TGCAGCGCCAATTTTGGACAGGGGCCGCGCGAGCAGTACTTC
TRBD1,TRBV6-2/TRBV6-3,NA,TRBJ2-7,CASRSTGEDEQYF,TGTGCCAGCAGATCGACAGGGGAAGACGAGCAGTACTTC
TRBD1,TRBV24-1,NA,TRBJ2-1,CATSEGTGGLYNEQFF,TGTGCCACCAGTGAGGGGACAGGGGGGCTCTACAATGAGCAGTTCTTC
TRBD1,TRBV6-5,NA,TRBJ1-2,CASSYSNDRAYTF,TGTGCCAGCAGTTACTCAAATGACAGGGCCTACACCTTC
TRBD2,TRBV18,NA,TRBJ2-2,CASSPGGTSGSSGELFF,TGTGCCAGCTCACCCGGAGGGACTAGCGGATCGAGCGGGGAGCTGTTTTTT
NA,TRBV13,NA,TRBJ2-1,CASSFDTGFNEQFF,TGTGCCAGCAGCTTCGATACAGGGTTCAATGAGCAGTTCTTC
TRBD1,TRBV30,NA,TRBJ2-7,CAWSVRQGARNSYEQYF,TGTGCCTGGAGTGTTCGACAGGGGGCGAGGAACTCCTACGAGCAGTACTTC
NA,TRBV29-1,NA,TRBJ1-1,CSVASPGMNTEAFF,TGCAGCGTTGCTAGTCCAGGGATGAACACTGAAGCTTTCTTT
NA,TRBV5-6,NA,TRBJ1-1,CASSDLINTEAFF,TGTGCCAGCAGCGATCTGATAAACACTGAAGCTTTCTTT
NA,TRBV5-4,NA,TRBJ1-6,CASSLRQSNSPLHF,TGTGCCAGCAGCTTGAGACAGAGTAATTCACCCCTCCACTTT
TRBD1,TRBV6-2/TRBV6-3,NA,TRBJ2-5,CASRMTGVQETQYF,TGTGCCAGCAGGATGACAGGGGTCCAAGAGACCCAGTACTTC
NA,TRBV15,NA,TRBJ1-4,CATSRHRDSELFF,TGTGCCACCAGCAGACACCGGGACTCAGAACTGTTTTTT
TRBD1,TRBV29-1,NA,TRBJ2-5,CSAEQGPVSTQYF,TGCAGCGCCGAACAGGGGCCGGTGTCGACCCAGTACTTC